This T cell receptor (beta chain) was sequenced in a study of response to subunit inactivated influenza vaccine. Study findings and constraints: Each seasonal flu vaccination may recruit only limited new T cells, authors suggested.

In regard to this clonotype: Its antigen is undetermined.

This CDR3 contains 16 residues. The V gene end was trimmed by 4 bases and the J gene end by 1 base; junction bases not matched to a gene: 10. Germline loops: CDR1 LGHNA, CDR2 YSLEER. A single record per CDR3 protein comes from TCRdb applying MiXCR to the RT-PCR reads. The sample has around 320,000 distinct CDR3 sequences, roughly 20% seen once. The V call is TRBV4-3, the J call TRBJ2-7, with 7 nucleotides matching TRBD1. Source: PBMCs from blood, taken about 19 months after vaccination. This clonotype was obtained from a man between 50 and 70 years old who received an inactivated influenza vaccine. The CDR3 is CASSRGGQEPSYEQYF. As DNA, the CDR3 is TGCGCCAGCAGCCGAGGCGGACAGGAACCGTCCTACGAGCAGTACTTC.